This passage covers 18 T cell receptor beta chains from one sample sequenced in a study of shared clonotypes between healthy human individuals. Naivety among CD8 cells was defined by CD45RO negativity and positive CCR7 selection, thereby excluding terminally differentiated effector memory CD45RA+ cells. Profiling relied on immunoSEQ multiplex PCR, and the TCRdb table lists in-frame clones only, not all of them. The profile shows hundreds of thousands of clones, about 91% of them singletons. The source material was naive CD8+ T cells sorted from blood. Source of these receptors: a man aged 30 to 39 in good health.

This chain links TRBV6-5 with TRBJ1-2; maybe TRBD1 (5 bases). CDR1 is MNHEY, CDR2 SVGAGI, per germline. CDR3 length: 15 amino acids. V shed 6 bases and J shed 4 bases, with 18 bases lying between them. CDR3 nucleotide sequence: TGTGCCAGCAGCCCCATTGAGACAGCAGTCTATGGCTACACCTTC. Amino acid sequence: CASSPIETAVYGYTF.

The CDR3 protein is CASSYSPGENEQFF. Written as DNA, the CDR3 is TGTGCCAGCAGTTACTCGCCGGGGGAAAATGAGCAGTTCTTC. The V gene is TRBV6-5, the J gene TRBJ2-1; D possibly corresponds to TRBD2 (6 bases). Germline V gives CDR1 MNHEY, CDR2 SVGAGI. V shed 0 bases and J shed 7 bases, with 10 bases lying between them. The CDR3 runs 14 residues.

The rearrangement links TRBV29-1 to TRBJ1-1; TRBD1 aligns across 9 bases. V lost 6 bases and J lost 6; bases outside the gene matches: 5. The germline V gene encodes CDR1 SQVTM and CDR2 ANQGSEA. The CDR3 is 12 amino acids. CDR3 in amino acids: CSVLTGGPEAFF. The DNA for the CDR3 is TGCAGCGTCCTAACAGGGGGCCCTGAAGCTTTCTTT.

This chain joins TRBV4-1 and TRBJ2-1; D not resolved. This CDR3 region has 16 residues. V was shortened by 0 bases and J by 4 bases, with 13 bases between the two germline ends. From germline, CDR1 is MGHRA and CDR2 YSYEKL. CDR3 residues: CASSQDHLVQYNEQFF. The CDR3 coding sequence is TGCGCCAGCAGCCAAGACCACCTAGTACAGTACAATGAGCAGTTCTTC.

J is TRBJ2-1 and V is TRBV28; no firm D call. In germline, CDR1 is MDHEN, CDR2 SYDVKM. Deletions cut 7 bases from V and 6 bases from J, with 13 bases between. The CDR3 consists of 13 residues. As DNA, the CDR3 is TGTGCCAGCACCTGGGGAACTTCCAATGAGCAGTTCTTC. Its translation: CASTWGTSNEQFF.

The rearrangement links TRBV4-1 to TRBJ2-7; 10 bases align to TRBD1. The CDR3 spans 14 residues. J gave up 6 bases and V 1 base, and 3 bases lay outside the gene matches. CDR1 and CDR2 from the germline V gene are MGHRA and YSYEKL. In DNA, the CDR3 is TGCGCCAGCAGCCAAGTGGGGACAGGGGTCGAGCAGTACTTC. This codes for CASSQVGTGVEQYF.

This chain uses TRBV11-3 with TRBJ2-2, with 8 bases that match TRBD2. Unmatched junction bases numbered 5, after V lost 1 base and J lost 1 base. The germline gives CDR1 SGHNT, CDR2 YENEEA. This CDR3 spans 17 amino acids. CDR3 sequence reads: CASSLGGSGRNTGELFF. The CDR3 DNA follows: TGTGCCAGCAGCTTAGGCGGGAGCGGGAGGAACACCGGGGAGCTGTTTTTT.

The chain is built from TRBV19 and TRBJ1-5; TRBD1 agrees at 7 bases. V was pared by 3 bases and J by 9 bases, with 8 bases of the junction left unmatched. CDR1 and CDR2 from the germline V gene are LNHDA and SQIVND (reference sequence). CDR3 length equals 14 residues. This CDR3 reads CASSMGTEVLPQHF. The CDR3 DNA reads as TGTGCCAGTAGTATGGGGACAGAGGTGTTGCCCCAGCATTTT.

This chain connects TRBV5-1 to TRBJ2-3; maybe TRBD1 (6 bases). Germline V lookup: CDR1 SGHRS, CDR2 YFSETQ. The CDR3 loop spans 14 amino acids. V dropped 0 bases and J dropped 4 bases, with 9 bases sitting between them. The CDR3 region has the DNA TGCGCCAGCAGCTTGGAGGACAGCCCAGATACGCAGTATTTT. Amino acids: CASSLEDSPDTQYF. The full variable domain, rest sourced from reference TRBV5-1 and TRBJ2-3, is KAGVTQTPRYLIKTRGQQVTLSCSPISGHRSVSWYQQTPGQGLQFLFEYFSETQRNKGNFPGRFSGRQFSNSRSEMNVSTLELGDSALYLCASSLEDSPDTQYFGPGTRLTVL.

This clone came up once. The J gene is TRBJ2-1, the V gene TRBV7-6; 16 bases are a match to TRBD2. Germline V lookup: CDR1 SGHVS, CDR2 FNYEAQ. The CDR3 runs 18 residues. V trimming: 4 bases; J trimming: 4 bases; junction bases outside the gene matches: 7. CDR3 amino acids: CASSSGLAGGRGYNEQFF. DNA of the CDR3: TGTGCCAGCAGCTCGGGACTAGCGGGAGGGAGGGGGTACAATGAGCAGTTCTTC.

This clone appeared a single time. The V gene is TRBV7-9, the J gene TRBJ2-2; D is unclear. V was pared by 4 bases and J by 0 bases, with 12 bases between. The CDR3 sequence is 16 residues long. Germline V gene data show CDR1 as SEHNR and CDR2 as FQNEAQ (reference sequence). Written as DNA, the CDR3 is TGTGCCAGCAGCTCCCTACTAAAATCGAACACCGGGGAGCTGTTTTTT. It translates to CASSSLLKSNTGELFF. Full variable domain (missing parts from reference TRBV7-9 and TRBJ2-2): DTGVSQNPRHKITKRGQNVTFRCDPISEHNRLYWYRQTLGQGPEFLTYFQNEAQLEKSRLLSDRFSAERPKGSFSTLEIQRTEQGDSAMYLCASSSLLKSNTGELFFGEGSRLTVL.

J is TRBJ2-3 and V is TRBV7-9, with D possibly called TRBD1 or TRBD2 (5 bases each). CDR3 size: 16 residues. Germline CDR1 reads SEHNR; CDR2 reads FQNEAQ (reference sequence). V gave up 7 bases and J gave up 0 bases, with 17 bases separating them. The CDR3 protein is CASKGYWDRSTDTQYF. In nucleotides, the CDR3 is TGTGCCAGCAAAGGATACTGGGACCGTAGCACAGATACGCAGTATTTT.

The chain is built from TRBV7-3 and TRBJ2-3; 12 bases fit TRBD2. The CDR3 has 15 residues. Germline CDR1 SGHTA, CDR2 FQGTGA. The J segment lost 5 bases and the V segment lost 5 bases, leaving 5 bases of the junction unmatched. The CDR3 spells CASSPLAGGGDTQYF. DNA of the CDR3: TGTGCCAGCAGCCCACTAGCGGGAGGAGGAGATACGCAGTATTTT.

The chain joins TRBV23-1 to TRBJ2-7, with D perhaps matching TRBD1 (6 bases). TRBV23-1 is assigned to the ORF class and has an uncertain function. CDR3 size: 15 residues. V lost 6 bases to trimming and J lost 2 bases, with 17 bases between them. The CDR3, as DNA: TGCGCCAGCAGACAACCAAGACAGGAGACCTACGAGCAGTACTTC. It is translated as CASRQPRQETYEQYF.

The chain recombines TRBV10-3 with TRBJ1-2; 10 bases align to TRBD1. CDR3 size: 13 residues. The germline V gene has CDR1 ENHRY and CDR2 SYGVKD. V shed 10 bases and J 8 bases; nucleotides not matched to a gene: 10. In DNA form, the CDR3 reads TGTGCCAGCGCGCGGGGACAGGGGTGGGGCTACACCTTC. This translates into CASARGQGWGYTF.

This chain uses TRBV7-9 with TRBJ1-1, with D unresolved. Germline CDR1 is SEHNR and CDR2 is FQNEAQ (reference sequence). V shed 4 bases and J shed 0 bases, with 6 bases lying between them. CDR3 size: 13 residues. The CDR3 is CASSSALNTEAFF. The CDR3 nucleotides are TGTGCCAGCAGCTCCGCCTTGAACACTGAAGCTTTCTTT.

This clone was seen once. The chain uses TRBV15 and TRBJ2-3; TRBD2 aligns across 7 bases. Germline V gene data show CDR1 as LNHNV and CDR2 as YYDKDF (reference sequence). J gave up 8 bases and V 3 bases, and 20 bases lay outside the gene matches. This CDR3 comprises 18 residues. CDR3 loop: CATSRDDGTMTLPGTQYF. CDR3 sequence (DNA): TGTGCCACCAGCAGGGACGACGGGACTATGACCCTCCCAGGTACGCAGTATTTT.

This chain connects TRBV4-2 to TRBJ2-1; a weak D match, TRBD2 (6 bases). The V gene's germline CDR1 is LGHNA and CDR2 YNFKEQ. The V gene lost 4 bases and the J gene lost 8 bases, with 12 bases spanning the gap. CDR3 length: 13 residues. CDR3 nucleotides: TGTGCCAGCAGCCCAAAGACGGGGGATGAGCAGTTCTTC. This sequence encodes CASSPKTGDEQFF.